One and the same sample provided the 19 T cell receptor beta chains below, sequenced in a study of blood T cells in healthy people across ages. The second PCR ran about 6 to 12 cycles with a sample-barcoded 5' primer and J-beta primers. TCRdb reprocessed the 5' RACE reads with MiXCR, giving one entry per CDR3 protein. The sample records over 1,300,000 distinct CDR3 sequences, roughly 60% being singletons. The sample taken for sequencing was blood. These receptor sequences come from a man in his late teens or twenties in good health.

The rearrangement uses TRBV29-1 and TRBJ1-2; D is ambiguous. Germline V gives CDR1 SQVTM, CDR2 ANQGSEA. The CDR3 extends over 12 amino acids. Trimming left V 7 bases short and J 8 bases short, with 17 bases between. The CDR3 bases are TGCAGCGCCCCATGGGGAGAGGCCGGCTACACCTTC. Amino acids: CSAPWGEAGYTF.

The chain combines TRBV6-5 with TRBJ1-2; TRBD1 agrees at 9 bases. Germline V gives CDR1 MNHEY, CDR2 SVGAGI. The CDR3 spans 16 residues. V shed 0 bases and J 7 bases; nucleotides not matched to a gene: 9. The CDR3: CASSYSFGTGWAGYTF. The CDR3, as DNA: TGTGCCAGCAGTTACTCGTTCGGGACAGGGTGGGCTGGCTACACCTTC.

The V call is TRBV18, the J call TRBJ2-1, with 8 bases aligning to TRBD1. V lost 2 bases, J lost 9 bases, and 9 bases stayed unmatched. Germline V gene lookup returns CDR1 KGHSH and CDR2 LQKENI. This CDR3 contains 15 residues. The DNA of the CDR3 is TGTGCCAGCTCACCAGAAGACAGGGGTCTAGGTGAGCAGTTCTTC. Translation gives CASSPEDRGLGEQFF.

This chain links TRBV20-1 with TRBJ2-1; D might be TRBD1 (6 bases). CDR3 length: 16 amino acids. Trimming left V 6 bases short and J 1 base short, with 19 bases between. The germline gives CDR1 DFQATT, CDR2 SNEGSKA (reference sequence). CDR3 coding DNA: TGCAGTGCCCCCGGCAGGGGTATTCTGTCCTACAATGAGCAGTTCTTC. Translating it yields CSAPGRGILSYNEQFF.

V is TRBV7-9 and J is TRBJ2-5; 9 positions agree with TRBD2. Germline loops: CDR1 SEHNR, CDR2 FQNEAQ (reference sequence). This CDR3 has 15 residues. After removal of 5 bases from V and 4 bases from J, the junction contained 8 bases not matched to a gene. CDR3 DNA: TGTGCCAGCAGCCTCGGGACTAGCACGTCAGAGACCCAGTACTTC. Amino acid sequence: CASSLGTSTSETQYF. Looking up the rest from reference TRBV7-9 and TRBJ2-5 gives the full variable domain: DTGVSQNPRHKITKRGQNVTFRCDPISEHNRLYWYRQTLGQGPEFLTYFQNEAQLEKSRLLSDRFSAERPKGSFSTLEIQRTEQGDSAMYLCASSLGTSTSETQYFGPGTRLLVL.

The V gene is TRBV5-5, the J gene TRBJ2-1; maybe TRBD2 (6 bases). Germline values: CDR1 SGHKS, CDR2 YYEKEE (reference sequence). CDR3 length: 16 residues. V was shortened by 5 bases and J by 8 bases, with 23 bases between the two germline ends. The DNA for the CDR3 is TGTGCCAGCAGTTCAGTCGGGACTCCGAACGGGGATGAGCAGTTCTTC. Its translation is CASSSVGTPNGDEQFF.

CDR3 in amino acids: CASSLRREGMNTEAFF. The CDR3 coding sequence is TGTGCCAGCAGTTTACGCAGGGAAGGGATGAACACTGAAGCTTTCTTT. V gene TRBV6-6 combines with J gene TRBJ1-1; D is perhaps TRBD1 (5 bases). CDR1 is MNHNY and CDR2 is SVGAGI in the germline V gene (reference sequence). The CDR3 consists of 16 residues. Trimming left V 4 bases short and J 0 bases short, with 15 bases between.

V gene TRBV25-1 combines with J gene TRBJ2-1, with a possible D match to TRBD1 (7 bases). This CDR3 region has 18 residues. The germline V and J ends were trimmed by 1 base and 0 bases, with 16 bases remaining between them. CDR1 and CDR2 (germline): MGHDK, SYGVNS. The CDR3 sequence is CASSESHHRGGSYNEQFF. The CDR3 DNA follows: TGTGCCAGCAGTGAATCCCATCACAGGGGAGGCTCCTACAATGAGCAGTTCTTC.

The V gene is TRBV13, the J gene TRBJ2-5, with D possibly matching TRBD1 (6 bases). The J call is in doubt because the DNA end fits TRBJ2-7 better. CDR1 PRHDT and CDR2 FYEKMQ come from the germline V gene (reference sequence). The CDR3 is 12 amino acids. This CDR3 is CASSVDRYEQYF. Here the CDR3 DNA reads TGTGCCAGCAGCGTGGACAGATACGAGCAGTACTTC.

This clonotype appeared a few times. This chain links TRBV12-3 or TRBV12-4 with TRBJ1-1; D ambiguous. CDR3 size: 14 residues. Trimming cost V 1 base and J 1 base, with 7 bases left between them. This chain's CDR3 is CASSLGFGNTEAFF. The CDR3 DNA sequence: TGTGCCAGCAGTTTAGGCTTTGGGAACACTGAAGCTTTCTTT.

CDR3 protein: CASSDDRLITDTQYF. CDR3 nucleotides: TGTGCCAGCTCAGACGACAGGCTGATTACAGATACGCAGTATTTT. This sequence joins TRBV18 and TRBJ2-3; weak D call: TRBD1 (6 bases). The CDR3 is 15 amino acids. Germline V gene data show CDR1 as KGHSH and CDR2 as LQKENI. Trimming took 5 bases from V and 3 from J, leaving 15 bases between them.

This clonotype was observed a single time. This sequence joins TRBV20-1 and TRBJ2-1, with 9 bases lining up with TRBD2. The V and J ends lost 3 bases and 7 bases, in that order; junction bases with no gene match: 13. Germline assignment: CDR1 DFQATT and CDR2 SNEGSKA (reference sequence). This CDR3 has 16 amino acids. CDR3 DNA: TGCAGTGCTAGGGGTGGGGTAGCGGGGGCGGAGAATGAGCAGTTCTTC. As protein: CSARGGVAGAENEQFF.

V usage is TRBV4-3 and J usage is TRBJ2-7; a possible D gene is TRBD1 (5 bases). V lost 0 bases, J lost 3 bases, and 9 bases lay in between. The V gene's germline CDR1 is LGHNA and CDR2 YSLEER. This CDR3 comprises 14 residues. In DNA form, the CDR3 reads TGCGCCAGCAGCCAAGATTATAGGGGCTACGAGCAGTACTTC. Encoded protein: CASSQDYRGYEQYF.

The V call is TRBV5-1, the J call TRBJ1-1; 7 bases are shared with TRBD1. Germline trimming cut 0 bases from V and 5 bases from J; bases unmatched to any gene: 10. CDR1 is SGHRS and CDR2 is YFSETQ in the germline V gene. The CDR3 spans 16 residues. The CDR3 is CASSLGDSEGQTEAFF. In DNA, the CDR3 is TGCGCCAGCAGCTTGGGGGACAGCGAAGGGCAAACTGAAGCTTTCTTT.

This clonotype occurred a few times. The rearrangement joins TRBV10-2 to TRBJ1-5, with TRBD1 matching over 8 bases. The junction had 4 bases not matched to a gene; V was cut back by 4 bases and J by 5 bases. Germline CDR1 and CDR2: WSHSY and SAAADI. The CDR3 runs 14 residues. The CDR3 spells CASSGTGKYQPQHF. CDR3 DNA: TGCGCCAGCAGTGGGACAGGGAAGTATCAGCCCCAGCATTTT.

The genes are TRBV6-1 and TRBJ2-7, with 9 bases aligning to TRBD1. The CDR3 is 14 residues long. Germline assignment: CDR1 MNHNS and CDR2 SASEGT. The V gene end was trimmed by 2 bases and the J gene end by 5 bases; junction bases not matched to a gene: 4. The CDR3 sequence is CASSEPGTGNEQYF. The CDR3 nucleotides read TGTGCCAGCAGTGAACCTGGGACAGGGAACGAGCAGTACTTC.

The rearrangement uses TRBV14 and TRBJ2-1; 7 nucleotides match TRBD2. The germline CDR1 and CDR2 sequences are SGHDN and FVKESK. V shed 4 bases, J shed 5 bases, and the junction held 5 bases outside the gene matches. This CDR3 has 14 residues. The CDR3 reads CASSPRGEDNEQFF. CDR3 nucleotides: TGTGCCAGCAGCCCCCGGGGGGAGGACAATGAGCAGTTCTTC.

V gene TRBV5-6 combines with J gene TRBJ1-1; no firm D call. Germline assignment: CDR1 SGHDT and CDR2 YYEEEE. Trimming left V 0 bases short and J 9 bases short, with 9 bases between. The CDR3 is 12 amino acids. Here the CDR3 reads CASSLGRRQAFF. The CDR3 DNA follows: TGTGCCAGCAGCTTGGGACGGAGGCAAGCTTTCTTT.

The chain combines TRBV7-8 with TRBJ1-1, with D possibly matching TRBD1 (6 bases). The germline CDR1 and CDR2 sequences are SGHVS and FQNEAQ. Trimming took 1 base from V and 10 from J, leaving 13 bases between them. The CDR3 sequence is 13 residues long. The CDR3 coding sequence is TGTGCCAGCAGCTTAGGGAGGGAGGGGGGAGCTTTCTTT. Protein: CASSLGREGGAFF.